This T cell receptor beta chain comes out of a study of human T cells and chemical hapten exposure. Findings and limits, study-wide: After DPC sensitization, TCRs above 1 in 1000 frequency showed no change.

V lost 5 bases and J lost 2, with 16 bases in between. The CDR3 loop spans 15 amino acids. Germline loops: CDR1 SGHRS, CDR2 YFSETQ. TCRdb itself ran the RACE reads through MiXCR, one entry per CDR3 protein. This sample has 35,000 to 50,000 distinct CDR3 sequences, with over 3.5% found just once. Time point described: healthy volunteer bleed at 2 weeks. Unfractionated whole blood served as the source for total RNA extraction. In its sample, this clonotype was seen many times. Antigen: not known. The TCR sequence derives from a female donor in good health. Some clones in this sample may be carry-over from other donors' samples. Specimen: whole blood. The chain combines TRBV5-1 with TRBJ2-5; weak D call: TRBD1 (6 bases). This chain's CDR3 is CASSIGQLTQETQYF. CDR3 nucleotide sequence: TGCGCCAGCAGTATTGGACAGCTCACGCAAGAGACCCAGTACTTC.